The next 14 T cell receptor beta chains were all read from a single sample in a study of cytomegalovirus exposure and HLA in healthy donors. The PCR used 60 Vbeta and 13 Jbeta primers. TCRdb's copy holds only in-frame clones and misses some; the assay was immunoSEQ multiplex PCR. The sample has roughly 100,000 clones. Source material: PBMCs. The receptor source for this set is a man aged 50 to 59 in good health and CMV-seronegative.

The chain links TRBV28 to TRBJ2-7; D might be TRBD2 (5 bases). CDR3 length: 13 amino acids. Germline assignment: CDR1 MDHEN and CDR2 SYDVKM. The V and J ends lost 2 bases and 2 bases respectively, with 7 bases between them. This CDR3 reads CASSLIATYEQYF. The CDR3 DNA sequence: TGTGCCAGCAGTTTAATAGCGACCTACGAGCAGTACTTC.

This CDR3 reads CASSLRWGPAGMNTEAFF. CDR3 nucleotide sequence: TGTGCCAGCAGTTTACGGTGGGGCCCGGCAGGGATGAACACTGAAGCTTTCTTT. V gene TRBV27 combines with J gene TRBJ1-1; possibly TRBD1 for D (5 bases). Trimming stripped 2 bases from V and 0 bases from J, with 19 bases between. The CDR3 has 18 amino acids. Germline CDR1 MNHEY, CDR2 SMNVEV (reference sequence).

The chain carries TRBV19 and TRBJ1-5; D is unresolved. The ends were cut back, 3 bases at V and 0 bases at J, with 6 bases in the middle. The germline CDR1 and CDR2 sequences are LNHDA and SQIVND (reference sequence). This CDR3 spans 14 amino acids. This CDR3 is CASSISYSNQPQHF. CDR3 bases: TGTGCCAGTAGTATCAGTTATAGCAATCAGCCCCAGCATTTT. The variable domain in full, completed from reference TRBV19 and TRBJ1-5, reads DGGITQSPKYLFRKEGQNVTLSCEQNLNHDAMYWYRQDPGQGLRLIYYSQIVNDFQKGDIAEGYSVSREKKESFPLTVTSAQKNPTAFYLCASSISYSNQPQHFGDGTRLSIL.

In nucleotides, the CDR3 is TGCGCCAGCAGCCAAGATTACAGGGTGGACGAGCAGTACTTC. Its protein product is CASSQDYRVDEQYF. V usage is TRBV4-3 and J usage is TRBJ2-7, with D possibly TRBD1 on 6 matching bases. The CDR3 is 14 residues long. V dropped 0 bases and J dropped 5 bases, with 11 bases sitting between them. Germline V gives CDR1 LGHNA, CDR2 YSLEER.

The chain couples TRBV2 to TRBJ2-2; 7 bases line up with TRBD1. This CDR3 has 16 amino acids. Germline V lookup: CDR1 SNHLY, CDR2 FYNNEI. The trim removed 5 bases at V and 6 bases at J, leaving 12 bases unmatched. CDR3 amino acids: CASSSTGVGLPGELFF. In DNA, the CDR3 is TGTGCCAGCAGTTCAACAGGGGTCGGTCTTCCCGGGGAGCTGTTTTTT.

V gene TRBV10-2 combines with J gene TRBJ1-1, with 12 bases that match TRBD1. Trimming took 1 base from V and 11 from J; bases not matched to a gene: 17. Germline CDR1 and CDR2: WSHSY and SAAADI. The CDR3 spans 18 residues. The CDR3 loop is CASSEFEGTGGAGWYAFF. The DNA of the CDR3 is TGCGCCAGCAGTGAGTTTGAGGGGACAGGGGGCGCAGGATGGTATGCTTTCTTT.

CDR3: CASSLHDRGNYGYTF. For the CDR3, the DNA is TGTGCCAGCAGCTTACATGACAGGGGGAACTATGGCTACACCTTC. The rearrangement uses TRBV7-9 and TRBJ1-2; 9 bases match TRBD1. Germline V gene data show CDR1 as SEHNR and CDR2 as FQNEAQ (reference sequence). The CDR3 extends over 15 amino acids. J was trimmed by 2 bases and V by 2 bases; bases with no gene match: 3.

This chain connects TRBV18 to TRBJ1-1; perhaps TRBD1 as D (5 bases). There are 15 residues in the CDR3. Between the trimmed V and J ends, which lost 3 bases and 5 bases, there was a span of 16 bases. Germline lookup yields CDR1 KGHSH and CDR2 LQKENI. CDR3 bases: TGTGCCAGCTCACCTTATTCAGGAGGGGTTACTGAAGCTTTCTTT. It translates to CASSPYSGGVTEAFF.

The V gene is TRBV12-5, the J gene TRBJ2-3, with D perhaps TRBD2 (6 bases). Germline CDR1 is LGHNT and CDR2 is FRNRAP. The V gene lost 1 base and the J gene lost 4 bases, with 18 bases spanning the gap. The CDR3 totals 17 residues. CDR3 sequence reads: CASGLGDGGNVADTQYF. The CDR3 DNA sequence: TGTGCTAGTGGTTTGGGGGACGGGGGTAATGTGGCAGATACGCAGTATTTT.

CDR3 loop: CASSYLGSYGYTF. The DNA of the CDR3 is TGTGCCAGCAGTTACCTCGGTAGCTATGGCTACACCTTC. J is TRBJ1-2 and V is TRBV6-5; D remains ambiguous. The CDR3 totals 13 residues. Germline assignment: CDR1 MNHEY and CDR2 SVGAGI. Trimming took off 2 bases at V and 4 bases at J, with 8 bases between the two ends.

This sequence joins TRBV5-6 and TRBJ1-1; 9 bases match TRBD1. The J segment lost 2 bases and the V segment lost 4 bases, leaving 6 bases of the junction unmatched. Per the germline V gene, CDR1 is SGHDT and CDR2 is YYEEEE. The CDR3 extends over 15 amino acids. The DNA of the CDR3 is TGTGCCAGCAGCACCCCGGGACAGGGAAACACTGAAGCTTTCTTT. Translation gives CASSTPGQGNTEAFF.

The chain carries TRBV7-2 and TRBJ1-3; no clear D gene. Germline CDR1 and CDR2: SGHTA and FQGNSA. Trimming stripped 1 base from V and 0 bases from J, with 10 bases between. The CDR3 is 16 residues long. This CDR3 is CASSLVRARSGNTIYF. For the CDR3, the DNA is TGTGCCAGCAGCTTAGTGAGGGCCCGCTCTGGAAACACCATATATTTT.

This rearrangement joins TRBV11-2 to TRBJ2-1, with D possibly TRBD2 on 6 matching bases. Germline V gives CDR1 SGHAT, CDR2 FQNNGV. V shed 0 bases and J shed 4 bases, with 10 bases lying between them. The CDR3 is 15 residues long. The CDR3 DNA reads as TGTGCCAGCAGCTTAGACCGGGGGAGGTACAATGAGCAGTTCTTC. It encodes CASSLDRGRYNEQFF. The full variable domain, its missing parts supplied by reference TRBV11-2 and TRBJ2-1, is EAGVAQSPRYKIIEKRQSVAFWCNPISGHATLYWYQQILGQGPKLLIQFQNNGVVDDSQLPKDRFSAERLKGVDSTLKIQPAKLEDSAVYLCASSLDRGRYNEQFFGPGTRLTVL.

V and J are TRBV14 and TRBJ1-2, with D hard to call. Between the trimmed V and J ends, which lost 0 bases and 12 bases, there was a span of 14 bases. Germline V gene sequence: CDR1 SGHDN, CDR2 FVKESK. The CDR3 totals 13 residues. The CDR3 bases are TGTGCCAGCAGCCAAGATTACCTGTCGGAGCACACCTTC. Its translation: CASSQDYLSEHTF.